This section outlines one TCR beta chain sequence together with its context. What it recognizes is unknown. This table comes from immunoSEQ multiplex PCR, and its TCRdb copy is limited to in-frame clones, with some not included. The repertoire holds about 100,000 clones, with 94% as singletons. The CDR3 is 16 residues long. V shed 4 bases and J shed 4 bases, with 18 bases lying between them. Germline CDR1 is SGHNT and CDR2 is YYREEE (reference sequence). This record comes from a study of siplizumab effects on memory and regulatory T cells. Findings and limits, study-wide: Alloreactive sequences traceable to unstimulated CD4+ memory cells were significantly reduced by siplizumab. About 80-96% of proliferating CD4+ or CD8+ clones had no assignable naive or memory phenotype.

The V gene is TRBV5-4, the J gene TRBJ1-3; D perhaps matches TRBD1 (6 bases). The TCR sequence derives from a human donor in good health. Input material: non-Treg CD4+ T cells sorted from blood. The CDR3 protein is CASSGNRAGSGNTIYF. The CDR3 coding sequence is TGTGCCAGCAGCGGCAACAGGGCTGGTTCCGGAAACACCATATATTTT.